This TCR beta chain was observed in a study of Ad26.COV2.S vaccination and SARS-CoV-2 variants. Sequenced by immunoSEQ multiplex PCR; TCRdb stores in-frame clones only, minus some. The data hold 300,000 to 350,000 clones, with 86% observed a single time. The treatment: over 15 received Ad26.COV2.S at low or high dose, single or two shots; several received placebo; per-sample allocation not given. Specimen acquisition occurred on day 63 following the initial vaccine or placebo injection. This TCR came from a person aged 18-65 years who received the Ad26.COV2.S COVID-19 vaccine or a placebo. This specimen was peripheral blood, taken in a trial of Ad26.COV2.S vaccine versus placebo.

The CDR3 sequence is CASSQEGYGRFF. Here the CDR3 DNA reads TGTGCCAGCAGCCAAGAAGGGTACGGCCGCTTCTTT. This sequence joins TRBV14 and TRBJ1-1, with D unresolved. The CDR3 has 12 residues. CDR1 and CDR2 (germline): SGHDN, FVKESK. V dropped 0 bases and J dropped 14 bases, with 13 bases sitting between them.